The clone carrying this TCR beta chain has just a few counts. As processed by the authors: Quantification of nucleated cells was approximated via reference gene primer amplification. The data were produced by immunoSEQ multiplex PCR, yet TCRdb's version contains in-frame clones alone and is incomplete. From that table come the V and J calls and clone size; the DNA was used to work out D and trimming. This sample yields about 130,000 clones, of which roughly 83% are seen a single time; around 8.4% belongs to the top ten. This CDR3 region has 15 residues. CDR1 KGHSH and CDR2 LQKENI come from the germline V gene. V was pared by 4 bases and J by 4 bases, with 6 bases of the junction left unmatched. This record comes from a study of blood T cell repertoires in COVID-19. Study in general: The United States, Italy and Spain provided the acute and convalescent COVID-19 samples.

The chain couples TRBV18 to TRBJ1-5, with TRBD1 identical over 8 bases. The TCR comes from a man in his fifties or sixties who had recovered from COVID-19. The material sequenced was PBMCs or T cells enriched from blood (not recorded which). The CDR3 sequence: CASSRTGLGNQPQHF. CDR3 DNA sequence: TGTGCCAGCTCACGGACAGGGCTGGGGAATCAGCCCCAGCATTTT.